The entry below describes one TCR beta chain. Its antigen is still unknown. The sample is drawn from a study of cytomegalovirus exposure and HLA in healthy donors. This table comes from immunoSEQ multiplex PCR, and its TCRdb copy is limited to in-frame clones, with some not included. The top ten clones hold around an eighth of a sample with about 88,000 clones, almost 85% of them seen once. Study-level results: Most TCR sequences were uncommon, yet certain public TCRs appeared in many donors.

Germline CDR1 is SGHTA and CDR2 is FQGNSA. The V end lost 0 bases, the J end lost 3 bases, and 15 bases lay between the germline ends. This CDR3 is 16 amino acids long. The chain carries TRBV7-2 and TRBJ2-7; weak D call: TRBD2 (6 bases). The receptor was isolated from a woman under 30 in good health and CMV-seropositive. The specimen was PBMCs. CDR3 region: CASSLAAGPGDYEQYF. CDR3 DNA sequence: TGTGCCAGCAGCTTAGCTGCGGGGCCTGGGGACTACGAGCAGTACTTC.